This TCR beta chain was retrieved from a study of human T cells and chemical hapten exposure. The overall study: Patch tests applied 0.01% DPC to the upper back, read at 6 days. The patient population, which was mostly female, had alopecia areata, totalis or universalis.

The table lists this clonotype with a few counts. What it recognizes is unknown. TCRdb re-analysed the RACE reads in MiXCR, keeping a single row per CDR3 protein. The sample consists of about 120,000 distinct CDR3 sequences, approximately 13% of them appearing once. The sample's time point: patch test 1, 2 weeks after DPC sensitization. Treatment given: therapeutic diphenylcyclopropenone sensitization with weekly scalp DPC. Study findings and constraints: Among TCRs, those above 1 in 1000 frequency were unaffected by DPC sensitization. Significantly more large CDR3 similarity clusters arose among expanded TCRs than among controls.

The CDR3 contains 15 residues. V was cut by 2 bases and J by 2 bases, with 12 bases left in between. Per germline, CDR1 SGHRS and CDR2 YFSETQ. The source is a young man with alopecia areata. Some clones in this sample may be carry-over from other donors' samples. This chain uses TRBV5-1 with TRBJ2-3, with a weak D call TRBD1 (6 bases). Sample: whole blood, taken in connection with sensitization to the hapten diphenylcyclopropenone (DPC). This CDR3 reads CASSFVGAHTDTQYF. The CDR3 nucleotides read TGCGCCAGCAGCTTTGTGGGGGCGCACACAGATACGCAGTATTTT.